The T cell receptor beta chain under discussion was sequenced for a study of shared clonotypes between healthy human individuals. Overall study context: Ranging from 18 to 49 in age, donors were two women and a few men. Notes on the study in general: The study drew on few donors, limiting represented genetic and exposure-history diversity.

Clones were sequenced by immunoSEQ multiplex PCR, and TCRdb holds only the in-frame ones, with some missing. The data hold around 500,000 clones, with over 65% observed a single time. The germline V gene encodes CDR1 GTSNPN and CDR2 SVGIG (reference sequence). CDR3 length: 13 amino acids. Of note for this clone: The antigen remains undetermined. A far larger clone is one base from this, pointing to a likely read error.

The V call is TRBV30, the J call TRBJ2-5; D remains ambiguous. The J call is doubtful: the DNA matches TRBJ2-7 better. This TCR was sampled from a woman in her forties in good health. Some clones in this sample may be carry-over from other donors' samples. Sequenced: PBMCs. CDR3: CAWSVSLESEQYF. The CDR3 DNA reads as TGTGCCTGGAGTGTGTCCCTCGAAAGCGAGCAGTACTTC.